This paragraph reports one TCR beta chain. This sample stems from a study of blood T cell repertoires in COVID-19. For the study at large: There were acute and convalescent COVID-19 samples, and they came from the United States, Italy and Spain. From T cells, B-cell-depleted T cells, or PBMCs came the material, which was cDNA or gDNA.

Per the germline V gene, CDR1 is SGHAT and CDR2 is FQNNGV. After removal of 5 bases from V and 5 bases from J, the junction contained 10 bases not matched to a gene. The CDR3 length is 16 residues. The table came from immunoSEQ multiplex PCR; TCRdb's copy has only in-frame clones and leaves some out. The sample has 400,000 to 500,000 clones, over 75% seen once. This clonotype originated in a woman aged 18-35 years who had been exposed to COVID-19. The gene calls are TRBV11-2 and TRBJ2-7, with 12 bases lining up with TRBD1. The sample consisted of PBMCs or T cells enriched from blood (not recorded which). The CDR3 region has the DNA TGTGCCAGCAGCGCCACCGGGACAGGGGGCGTCAACGAGCAGTACTTC. This translates into CASSATGTGGVNEQYF.